This T cell receptor beta chain was documented in a study of PD-1 blockade in mismatch repair-deficient tumors (dated by TCRdb to 2015 to 2018). About the investigation overall: Between September 2013 and 2016, the trial enrolled 86 consecutive patients with more than nine types of mismatch repair-deficient cancer, all of whom had received prior treatment and were progressing. Deep sequencing of TCR CDR3 regions was used to track tumor-associated T cell clones in peripheral blood of patients responding to PD-1 blockade. What the research found in general, with its limitations: Clones residing in the tumor, which were often undetectable in blood before treatment, expanded quickly after pembrolizumab and then contracted, generally before radiologic responses.

For every enrolled patient, mismatch repair deficiency was confirmed by either polymerase chain reaction or immunohistochemistry. TCR sequencing was performed for three patients who responded to pembrolizumab therapy. In the phase II trial, pembrolizumab PD-1 blockade was tested prospectively in advanced mismatch repair-deficient cancers, no matter which tissue of origin the cancers came from. Peripheral blood T cell samples were gathered serially, both before PD-1 blockade started and at multiple time points afterward. Blood sampling times were expressed in weeks after the first pembrolizumab dose. The CDR3 contains 15 residues, cysteine and phenylalanine counted. The sequence is cut down to CDR3 DNA, 45 bases in frame from base 1. CDR1 LNHNV and CDR2 YYDKDF are derived from the germline V gene (reference sequence). The V and J ends are trimmed by 0 bases and 7 bases, leaving 13 bases between them.

With respect to this clone: Its antigen is currently not known. Base qualities are not recorded, but no much larger clone differs from it by a single base.

Preparation of the library involved the immunoSEQ multiplex PCR assay. Entries here come from immuneACCESS through TCRdb and include only in-frame sequences with V and J called. Some clones fail to appear in such tables; in the studies checked, an unresolved V gene covers under half of the shortfall, and the cause of the remainder is unknown. For this sample the table gives 40,000 or so clones, of which roughly 84% were detected only once. Roughly 0.98% of the sample is held by the ten biggest clonotypes. This TCR derives from an adult with mismatch repair-deficient cancer. Sequencing was performed on PBMCs, taken roughly 39 weeks after starting pembrolizumab. The chain joins TRBV15 to TRBJ1-5; TRBD1 is a weak D gene call, 6 bases matching. Here the CDR3 is given as CATSRDRGAGQPQHF. The nucleotide sequence is given as TGTGCCACCAGCAGAGACAGGGGTGCCGGCCAGCCCCAGCATTTT.